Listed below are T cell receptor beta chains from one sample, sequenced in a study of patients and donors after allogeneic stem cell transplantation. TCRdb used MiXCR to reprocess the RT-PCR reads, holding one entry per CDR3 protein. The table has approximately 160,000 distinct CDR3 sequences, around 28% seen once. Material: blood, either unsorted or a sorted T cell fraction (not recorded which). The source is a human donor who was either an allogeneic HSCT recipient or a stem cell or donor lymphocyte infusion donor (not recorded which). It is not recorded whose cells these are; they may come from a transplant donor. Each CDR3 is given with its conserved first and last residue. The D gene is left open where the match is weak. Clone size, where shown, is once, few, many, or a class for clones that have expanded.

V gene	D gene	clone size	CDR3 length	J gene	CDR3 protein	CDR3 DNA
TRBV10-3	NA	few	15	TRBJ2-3	CAISGRASVTDTQYF	TGTGCCATCAGTGGAAGGGCCTCGGTCACAGATACGCAGTATTTT
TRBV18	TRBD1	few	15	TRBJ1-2	CASSPTGVPLYGYTF	TGTGCCAGCTCACCGACAGGGGTCCCTTTGTATGGCTACACCTTC
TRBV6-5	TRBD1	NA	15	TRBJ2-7	CASSYSGQQAYEQYF	TGTGCCAGCAGTTACTCGGGACAGCAAGCCTACGAGCAGTACTTC
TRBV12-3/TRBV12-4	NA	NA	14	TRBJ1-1	CASSLQDMNTEAFF	TGTGCCAGCAGCTTACAGGATATGAACACTGAAGCTTTCTTT
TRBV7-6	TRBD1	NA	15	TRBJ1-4	CASSGTGTGEGKLFF	TGTGCCAGCAGCGGAACCGGGACAGGGGAGGGAAAACTGTTTTTT
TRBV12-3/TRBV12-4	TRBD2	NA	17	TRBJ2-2	CASSYGLAGPNTGELFF	TGTGCCAGCAGTTACGGACTAGCGGGACCGAACACCGGGGAGCTGTTTTTT
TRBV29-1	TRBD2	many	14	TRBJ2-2	CSRTSGGNTGELFF	TGCAGCCGAACTAGCGGCGGGAACACCGGGGAGCTGTTTTTT
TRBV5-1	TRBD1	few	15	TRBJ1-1	CASSLDRGPVTEAFF	TGCGCCAGCAGCTTGGACAGGGGGCCGGTTACTGAAGCTTTCTTT
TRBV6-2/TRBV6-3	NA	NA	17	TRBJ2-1	CASSYSPRSRSYNEQFF	TGTGCCAGCAGTTACTCGCCTCGATCGAGGTCCTACAATGAGCAGTTCTTC
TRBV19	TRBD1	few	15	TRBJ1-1	CASSPTGGLATEAFF	TGTGCCAGTAGCCCGACAGGGGGCTTGGCCACTGAAGCTTTCTTT
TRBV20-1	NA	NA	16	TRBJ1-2	CSARDGSGQPNYGYTF	TGCAGTGCTAGAGATGGCTCCGGACAGCCTAACTATGGCTACACCTTC
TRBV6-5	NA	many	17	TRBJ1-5	CASSPFPTGNSNQPQHF	TGTGCCAGCAGTCCGTTTCCCACAGGGAATAGCAATCAGCCCCAGCATTTT
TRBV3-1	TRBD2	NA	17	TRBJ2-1	CASSPMTSGPSYNEQFF	TGTGCCAGCAGCCCTATGACTAGCGGACCCTCCTACAATGAGCAGTTCTTC
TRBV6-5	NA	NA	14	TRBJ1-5	CASSAFIDNQPQHF	TGTGCCAGCAGTGCCTTTATTGACAATCAGCCCCAGCATTTT
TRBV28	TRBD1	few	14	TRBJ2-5	CASRPTGLRETQYF	TGTGCCAGCAGACCGACAGGGCTTCGGGAGACCCAGTACTTC
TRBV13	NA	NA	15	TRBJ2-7	CASSLGQGTQYEQYF	TGTGCCAGCAGCTTAGGACAGGGTACCCAATACGAGCAGTACTTC
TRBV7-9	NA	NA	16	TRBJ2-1	CASSPQGGSSYNEQFF	TGTGCCAGCAGCCCTCAGGGGGGCAGCTCCTACAATGAGCAGTTCTTC
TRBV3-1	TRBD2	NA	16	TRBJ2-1	CASSQVVSGPRNEQFF	TGTGCCAGCAGCCAAGTGGTTAGCGGGCCCAGGAATGAGCAGTTCTTC
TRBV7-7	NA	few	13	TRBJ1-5	CASSLSPYQPQHF	TGTGCTAGCAGCTTATCTCCCTATCAGCCCCAGCATTTT
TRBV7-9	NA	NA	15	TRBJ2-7	CASSFYGQGSYEQYF	TGTGCCAGCAGCTTTTACGGGCAGGGGAGCTACGAGCAGTACTTC
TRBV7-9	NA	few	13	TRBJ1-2	CASSFPGLPGYTF	TGTGCCAGCAGCTTCCCGGGACTCCCTGGCTACACCTTC
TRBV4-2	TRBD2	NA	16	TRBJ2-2	CASSLTSGMGTGELFF	TGTGCCAGCAGCCTAACTAGCGGGATGGGCACCGGGGAGCTGTTTTTT
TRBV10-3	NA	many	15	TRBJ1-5	CAISDRGVSNQPQHF	TGTGCCATCAGTGACCGCGGGGTAAGCAATCAGCCCCAGCATTTT
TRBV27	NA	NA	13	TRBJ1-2	CASSWGYNYGYTF	TGTGCCAGCAGTTGGGGATATAACTATGGCTACACCTTC
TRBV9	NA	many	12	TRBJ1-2	CASSVAGYGYTF	TGTGCCAGCAGCGTAGCCGGATATGGCTACACCTTC
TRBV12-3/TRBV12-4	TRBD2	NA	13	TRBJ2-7	CASRLAGVAEQYF	TGTGCCAGCAGGTTAGCGGGAGTGGCCGAGCAGTACTTC
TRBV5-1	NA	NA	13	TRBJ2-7	CASSLGEYNEQYF	TGCGCCAGCAGCTTGGGGGAGTATAACGAGCAGTACTTC
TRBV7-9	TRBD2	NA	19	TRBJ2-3	CASSFGLAGWKKGTDTQYF	TGTGCCAGCAGCTTTGGACTAGCGGGATGGAAGAAGGGCACAGATACGCAGTATTTT
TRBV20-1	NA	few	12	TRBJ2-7	CSARASSYEQYF	TGCAGTGCTAGGGCCAGCTCCTACGAGCAGTACTTC
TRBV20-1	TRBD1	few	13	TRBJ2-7	CSAPGTVSYEQYF	TGCAGTGCACCCGGGACAGTCTCCTACGAGCAGTACTTC
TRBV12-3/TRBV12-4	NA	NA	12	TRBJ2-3	CASSFITDTQYF	TGTGCCAGCAGTTTCATCACAGATACGCAGTATTTT
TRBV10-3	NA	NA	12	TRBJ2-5	CAISGNQETQYF	TGTGCCATCAGTGGGAACCAAGAGACCCAGTACTTC
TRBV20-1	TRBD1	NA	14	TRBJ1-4	CSARDPPGGEKLFF	TGCAGTGCTAGAGACCCTCCAGGGGGAGAAAAACTGTTTTTT
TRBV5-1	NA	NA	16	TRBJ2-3	CASSLGASASTDTQYF	TGCGCCAGCAGCTTGGGCGCGTCTGCTAGCACAGATACGCAGTATTTT
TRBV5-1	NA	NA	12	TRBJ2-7	CASSLEDYEQYF	TGCGCCAGCAGCTTGGAAGACTACGAGCAGTACTTC
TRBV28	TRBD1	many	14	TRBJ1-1	CASRGPGQRTEAFF	TGTGCCAGCAGGGGGCCGGGACAGAGGACTGAAGCTTTCTTT
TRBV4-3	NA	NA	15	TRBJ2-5	CASSHRGTGKETQYF	TGCGCCAGCAGTCACCGGGGCACAGGGAAAGAGACCCAGTACTTC
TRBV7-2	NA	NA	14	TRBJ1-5	CASSLTYSNQPQHF	TGTGCCAGCAGCTTGACCTATAGCAATCAGCCCCAGCATTTT
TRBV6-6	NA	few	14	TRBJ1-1	CASSSGTFNTEAFF	TGTGCCAGCAGTTCCGGGACATTCAACACTGAAGCTTTCTTT
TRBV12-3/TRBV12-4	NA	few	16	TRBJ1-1	CASTAPWGRMNTEAFF	TGTGCCAGCACCGCTCCATGGGGCCGCATGAACACTGAAGCTTTCTTT
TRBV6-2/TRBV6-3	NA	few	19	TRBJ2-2	CASSSFPGLALRGTGELFF	TGTGCCAGCAGTTCCTTCCCGGGACTCGCCCTAAGAGGCACCGGGGAGCTGTTTTTT
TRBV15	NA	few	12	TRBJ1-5	CATSRFNQPQHF	TGTGCCACCAGCAGATTTAATCAGCCCCAGCATTTT
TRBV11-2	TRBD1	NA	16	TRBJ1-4	CASSLVPGGAHEKLFF	TGTGCCAGCAGCTTAGTCCCAGGGGGCGCACATGAAAAACTGTTTTTT
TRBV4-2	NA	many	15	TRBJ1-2	CASSQWLWAGYGYTF	TGTGCCAGCAGCCAATGGCTCTGGGCAGGCTATGGCTACACCTTC
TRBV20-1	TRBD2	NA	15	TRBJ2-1	CSARSQAGTYNEQFF	TGCAGTGCTAGATCCCAAGCGGGAACCTACAATGAGCAGTTCTTC
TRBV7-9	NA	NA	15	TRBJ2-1	CASSFRQTRYNEQFF	TGTGCCAGCAGCTTTCGGCAAACCAGATACAATGAGCAGTTCTTC
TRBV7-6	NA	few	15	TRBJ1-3	CASSQTRTSGNTIYF	TGTGCCAGCAGCCAAACCCGGACATCTGGAAACACCATATATTTT
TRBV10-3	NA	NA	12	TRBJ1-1	CAIRKPNTEAFF	TGTGCCATCCGCAAACCGAACACTGAAGCTTTCTTT
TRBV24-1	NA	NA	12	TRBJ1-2	CATSDPTTGYTF	TGTGCCACCAGTGATCCTACTACTGGCTACACCTTC
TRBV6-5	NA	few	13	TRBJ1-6	CASSYSGESPLHF	TGTGCCAGCAGTTACTCGGGGGAATCACCCCTCCACTTT